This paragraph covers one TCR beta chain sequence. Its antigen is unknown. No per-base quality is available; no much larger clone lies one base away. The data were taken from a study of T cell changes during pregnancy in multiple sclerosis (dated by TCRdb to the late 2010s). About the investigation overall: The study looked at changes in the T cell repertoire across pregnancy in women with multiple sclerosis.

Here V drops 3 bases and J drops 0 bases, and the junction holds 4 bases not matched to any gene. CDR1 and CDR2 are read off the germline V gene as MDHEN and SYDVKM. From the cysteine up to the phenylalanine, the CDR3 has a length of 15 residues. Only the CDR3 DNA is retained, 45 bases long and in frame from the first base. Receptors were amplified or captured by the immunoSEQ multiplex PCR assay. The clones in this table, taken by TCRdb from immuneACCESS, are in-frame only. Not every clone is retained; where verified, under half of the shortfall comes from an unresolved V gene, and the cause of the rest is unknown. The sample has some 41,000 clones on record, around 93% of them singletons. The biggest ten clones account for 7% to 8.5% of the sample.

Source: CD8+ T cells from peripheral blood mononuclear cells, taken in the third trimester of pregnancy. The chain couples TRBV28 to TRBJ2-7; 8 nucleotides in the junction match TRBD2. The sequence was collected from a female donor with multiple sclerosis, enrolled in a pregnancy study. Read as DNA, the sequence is TGTGCCAGCAGTTTGACCGGGGGGGCCTCCTACGAGCAGTACTTC. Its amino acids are CASSLTGGASYEQYF.